This TCR beta chain appears in the sequencing data of a study of T cell responses to AZD1222 COVID-19 vaccine (dated by TCRdb to the early 2020s). General notes on the study: TCR sequencing covered fewer than 250 trial participants: nearly 210 given two doses of AZD1222 and approximately 26 given two doses of MenACWY control vaccine. Trial participants were enrolled by age into 18-55, 56-69 and 70-plus year subgroups, with 148, 28 and 57 TCR-sequenced participants respectively.

Concerning this clone: Its antigen is still unknown. No base quality information exists; no much larger clone differs at one position.

What the research found in general, with its limitations: Epitopes outside the regions mutated in the B.1.351 and B.1.1.7 variants were reportedly recognized by nearly half of the unique spike-specific TCRs. CD4 TCRs associated with the vaccine covered the entire spike protein, and the dominant responses were in regions 160-218 and 743-854. Conclusions about previously exposed vaccinees are limited because only a handful of AZD1222 recipients were SARS-CoV-2 seropositive at baseline. Participants were mostly white British, with more females than males. The authors suggested clonal diversity may have been underestimated. In the small 56-69-year group, the increase in depth fell short of significance, most likely because of low power. After two AZD1222 doses, spike-specific TCR breadth and depth were significantly higher than at day 0 and than in MenACWY recipients. Because no day 14 peak-response samples were available, the repertoires could be characterized only after the peak T cell response.

The time point label on this specimen signifies: baseline before first vaccination. The meaning of the sample's treatment or condition label: meningococcal conjugate vaccine given as trial control. Samples from vaccinated people were obtained from the UK trials COV001 and COV002, which included a single-blind randomized controlled phase 2/3 trial of AZD1222 (ChAdOx1 nCoV-19) in healthy adults. For TCRbeta chain sequencing, PBMC samples were collected from trial participants at day 0 and at day 28 after the second dose. The CDR3 regions of human TCRbeta chains were analyzed by immunosequencing. For the original study's pipeline: TCRs in the repertoires were compared against a reference library of SARS-CoV-2-specific TCRs that had been generated with the MIRA antigen-specificity platform. Breadth was defined as the fraction of unique TCRs that were SARS-CoV-2-associated, and depth was defined as the fraction of total T cells that were SARS-CoV-2-associated. Each spike-specific TCR was assigned to its reactive spike region and to a CD4 or CD8 class using the MIRA data. Log10-transformed breadth and depth values were compared by one-way ANOVA with Sidak's multiple comparisons tests. This immuneACCESS table, as held by TCRdb, lists in-frame sequences with V and J called but not all clones. Of the missing ones, under half trace to an unresolved V gene in checked studies; the others have no known cause. V, J and clone size reflect that table, while D and trimming were determined from the DNA. The sample contains some 150,000 clones, 86% of them found a single time. 5.5% of the sample rests with the top ten.

Per the germline V gene, SGHDT is the CDR1 and YYEEEE is the CDR2. The trim is 1 base for V and 0 bases for J, with a gap of 13 bases between the germline ends. Its CDR3 holds 16 amino acids, cysteine through phenylalanine. Kept here is only the CDR3 DNA, which spans 48 bases and is read in frame from base 1. The sequence joins TRBV5-6 to TRBJ1-1; TRBD1 could be the D gene, as 6 bases match. The TCR sequence derives from an adult in good health. The specimen was peripheral blood, collected on day 0 of MenACWY control vaccination. The nucleotide sequence is TGTGCCAGCAGCTTGCTTTCCCAGGGGATGAACACTGAAGCTTTCTTT. Its coded protein is CASSLLSQGMNTEAFF.